This TCR beta chain came from a study of CD8+ T cells in alopecia areata. The ends were cut back, 4 bases at V and 10 bases at J, with 5 bases in the middle. Per germline, CDR1 SNHLY and CDR2 FYNNEI. The CDR3 spans 10 residues. RNA, once extracted, was reverse transcribed into cDNA for use as the sequencing template. Measured with immunoSEQ multiplex PCR; TCRdb has only the in-frame clones, and not every one. The sample lists 110,000 to 150,000 clones, more than 55% occurring once. A few counts support this clone. The source of this sequence is a human donor in good health. Sequenced material: CD8+ T cells sorted from blood. The chain recombines TRBV2 with TRBJ2-1; unclear D gene. The CDR3 DNA sequence: TGTGCCAGCAGTGTGGAGGAGCAGTTCTTC. This encodes CASSVEEQFF.